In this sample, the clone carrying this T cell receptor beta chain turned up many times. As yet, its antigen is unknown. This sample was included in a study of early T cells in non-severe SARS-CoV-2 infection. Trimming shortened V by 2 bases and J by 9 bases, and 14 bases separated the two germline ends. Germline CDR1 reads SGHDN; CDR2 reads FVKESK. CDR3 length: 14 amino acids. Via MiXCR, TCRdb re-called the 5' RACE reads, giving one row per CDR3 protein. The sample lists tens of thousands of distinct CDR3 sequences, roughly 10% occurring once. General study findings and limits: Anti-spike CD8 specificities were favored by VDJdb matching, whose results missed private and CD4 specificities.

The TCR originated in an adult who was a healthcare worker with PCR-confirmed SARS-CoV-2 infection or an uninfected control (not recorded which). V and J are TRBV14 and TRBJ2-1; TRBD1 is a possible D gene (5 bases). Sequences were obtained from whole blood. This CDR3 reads CASSQRQTLGEQFF. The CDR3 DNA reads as TGTGCCAGCAGCCAAAGACAGACGCTAGGTGAGCAGTTCTTC.